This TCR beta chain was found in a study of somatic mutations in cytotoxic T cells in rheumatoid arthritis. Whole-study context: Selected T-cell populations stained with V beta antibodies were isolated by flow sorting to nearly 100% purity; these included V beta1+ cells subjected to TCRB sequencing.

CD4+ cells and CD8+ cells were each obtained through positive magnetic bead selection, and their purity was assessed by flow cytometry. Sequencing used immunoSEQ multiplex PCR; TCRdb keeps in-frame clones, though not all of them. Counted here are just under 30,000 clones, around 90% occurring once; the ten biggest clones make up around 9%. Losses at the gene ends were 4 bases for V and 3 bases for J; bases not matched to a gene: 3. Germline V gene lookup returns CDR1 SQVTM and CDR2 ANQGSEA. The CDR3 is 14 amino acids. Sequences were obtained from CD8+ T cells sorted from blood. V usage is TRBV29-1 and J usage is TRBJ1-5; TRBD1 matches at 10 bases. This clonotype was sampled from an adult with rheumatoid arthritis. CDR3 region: CSVGGTGDNQPQHF. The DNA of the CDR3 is TGCAGCGTTGGGGGGACAGGGGACAATCAGCCCCAGCATTTT.